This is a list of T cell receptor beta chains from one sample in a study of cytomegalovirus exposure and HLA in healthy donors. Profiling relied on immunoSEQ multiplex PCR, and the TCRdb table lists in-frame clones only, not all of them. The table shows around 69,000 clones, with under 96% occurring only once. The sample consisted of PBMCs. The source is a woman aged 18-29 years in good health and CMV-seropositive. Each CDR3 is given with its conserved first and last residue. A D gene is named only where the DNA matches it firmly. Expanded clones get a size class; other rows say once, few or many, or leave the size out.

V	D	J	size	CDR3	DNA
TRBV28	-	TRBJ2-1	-	CASSLASLVQDEQFF	TGTGCCAGCAGTTTAGCCTCCTTGGTTCAGGATGAGCAGTTCTTC
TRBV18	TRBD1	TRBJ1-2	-	CASSPEGQIYGYTF	TGTGCCAGCTCACCAGAGGGACAGATCTATGGCTACACCTTC
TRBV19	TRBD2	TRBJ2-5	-	CASRGTSGYQETQYF	TGTGCCAGTAGGGGGACTAGCGGCTACCAAGAGACCCAGTACTTC
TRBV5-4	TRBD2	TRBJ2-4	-	CASSSGRGGAKNIQYF	TGTGCCAGCAGCTCCGGGCGGGGAGGGGCCAAAAACATTCAGTACTTC
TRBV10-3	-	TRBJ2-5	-	CAISESRRMARETQYF	TGTGCCATCAGTGAGTCGAGGCGAATGGCTCGGGAGACCCAGTACTTC
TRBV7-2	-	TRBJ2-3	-	CASSPLGGGSTDTQYF	TGTGCCAGCAGCCCCCTCGGGGGAGGTAGTACAGATACGCAGTATTTT
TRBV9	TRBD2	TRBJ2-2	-	CASPTGTSDNTGELFF	TGTGCCAGCCCAACCGGGACTAGCGACAACACCGGGGAGCTGTTTTTT
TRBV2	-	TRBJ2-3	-	CASSAYRTSTDTQYF	TGTGCCAGCAGTGCCTATAGGACTAGCACAGATACGCAGTATTTT
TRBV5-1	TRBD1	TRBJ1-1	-	CASSLRQGATEAFF	TGCGCCAGCAGCTTACGACAGGGGGCTACTGAAGCTTTCTTT
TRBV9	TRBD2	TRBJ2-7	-	CASSTIAGGQGEQYF	TGTGCCAGCAGCACGATAGCGGGAGGGCAGGGCGAGCAGTACTTC
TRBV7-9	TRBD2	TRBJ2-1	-	CASSLVKALAGSHNEQFF	TGTGCCAGCAGCTTAGTTAAGGCTCTAGCGGGGTCTCACAATGAGCAGTTCTTC
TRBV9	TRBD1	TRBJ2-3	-	CASSVRTGGVRDTQYF	TGTGCCAGCAGCGTGAGGACAGGGGGCGTGAGAGATACGCAGTATTTT
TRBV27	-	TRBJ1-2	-	CASSSNRELDYGYTF	TGTGCCAGCAGTTCTAACAGGGAGTTAGACTATGGCTACACCTTC
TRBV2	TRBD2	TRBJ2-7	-	CASSVRLAVSSYEQYF	TGTGCCAGCAGTGTGAGACTAGCCGTAAGCTCCTACGAGCAGTACTTC
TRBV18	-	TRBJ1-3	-	CASSPPDSRTSGNTIYF	TGTGCCAGCTCACCCCCGGACAGTCGCACCTCTGGAAACACCATATATTTT
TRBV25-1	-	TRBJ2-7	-	CASSESRQLHEQYF	TGTGCCAGCAGTGAATCTAGGCAGTTACACGAGCAGTACTTC
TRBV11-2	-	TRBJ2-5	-	CASSTGGSGTQYF	TGTGCCAGCAGCACAGGTGGGTCGGGGACCCAGTACTTC
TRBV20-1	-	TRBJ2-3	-	CSANRADTQYF	TGCAGTGCTAATCGGGCAGATACGCAGTATTTT
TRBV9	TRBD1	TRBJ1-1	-	CASSVDRGTEAFF	TGTGCCAGCAGCGTAGACAGGGGCACTGAAGCTTTCTTT
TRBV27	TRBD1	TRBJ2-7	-	CASSPKGQTYEQYF	TGTGCCAGCAGTCCGAAGGGACAGACCTACGAGCAGTACTTC
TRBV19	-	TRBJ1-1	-	CASSWTEDTEAFF	TGTGCCAGTAGTTGGACGGAGGACACTGAAGCTTTCTTT
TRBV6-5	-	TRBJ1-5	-	CASSYSIEGQPQHF	TGTGCCAGCAGTTACTCGATTGAGGGTCAGCCCCAGCATTTT
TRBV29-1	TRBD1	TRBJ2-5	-	CSVARTGEEETQYF	TGCAGCGTCGCCCGGACAGGGGAGGAAGAGACCCAGTACTTC
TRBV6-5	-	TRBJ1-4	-	CASRRAGNEKLFF	TGTGCCAGCAGGAGGGCGGGGAATGAAAAACTGTTTTTT
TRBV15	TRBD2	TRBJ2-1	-	CATSREAGGNNEQFF	TGTGCCACCAGCAGAGAAGCGGGAGGGAACAATGAGCAGTTCTTC
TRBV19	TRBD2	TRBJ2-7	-	CASSPPSGGAYEQYF	TGTGCCAGTAGTCCTCCTTCGGGGGGTGCCTACGAGCAGTACTTC
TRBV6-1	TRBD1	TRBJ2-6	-	CASSDATGPTLRANVLTF	TGTGCCAGCAGTGATGCGACAGGGCCCACTTTGAGGGCCAACGTCCTGACTTTC
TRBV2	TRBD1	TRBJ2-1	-	CASSVRTGFGNEQFF	TGTGCCAGCAGCGTTAGGACAGGATTCGGTAATGAGCAGTTCTTC
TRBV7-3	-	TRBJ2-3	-	CASSLRQTSTDTQYF	TGTGCCAGCAGCTTGCGGCAAACTAGCACAGATACGCAGTATTTT
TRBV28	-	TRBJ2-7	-	CASSPPTGLSYEQYF	TGTGCCAGCAGTCCCCCTACGGGTCTCTCCTACGAGCAGTACTTC
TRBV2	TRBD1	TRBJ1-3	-	CASRETGYGNTIYF	TGTGCCAGCAGAGAGACAGGGTACGGAAACACCATATATTTT
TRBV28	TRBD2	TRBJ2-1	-	CASSEQGLAGVREQFF	TGTGCCAGCAGTGAACAGGGACTAGCGGGAGTACGGGAGCAGTTCTTC
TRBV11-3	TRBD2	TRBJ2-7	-	CASSDRDYGDEQYF	TGTGCCAGCAGCGATCGGGACTACGGGGACGAGCAGTACTTC
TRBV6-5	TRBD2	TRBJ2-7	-	CASSYSGSPTYEQYF	TGTGCCAGCAGTTACAGCGGGAGCCCCACCTACGAGCAGTACTTC
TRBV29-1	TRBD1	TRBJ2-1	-	CSVVGDRGYNEQFF	TGCAGCGTTGTAGGGGACAGGGGTTACAATGAGCAGTTCTTC
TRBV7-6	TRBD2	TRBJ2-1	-	CASSSIRGSSYNEQFF	TGTGCCAGCAGCTCCATTCGCGGGAGCTCCTACAATGAGCAGTTCTTC
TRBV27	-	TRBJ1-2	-	CASRTDRQPHGYTF	TGTGCCAGCAGAACTGACCGACAGCCCCATGGCTACACCTTC
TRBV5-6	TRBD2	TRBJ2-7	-	CASTFFSGRAASHEQYF	TGTGCCAGCACCTTCTTTAGCGGGAGGGCCGCTTCCCACGAGCAGTACTTC
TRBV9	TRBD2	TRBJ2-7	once	CASSPGGGRIYEQYF	TGTGCCAGCAGCCCCGGGGGCGGGAGGATCTACGAGCAGTACTTC
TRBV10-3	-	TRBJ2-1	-	CATSRGQVSNEQFF	TGTGCCACCTCTAGAGGGCAGGTCAGCAATGAGCAGTTCTTC
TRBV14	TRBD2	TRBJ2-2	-	CASSTPGGRAPGELFF	TGTGCCAGCAGCACCCCGGGCGGGAGGGCCCCCGGGGAGCTGTTTTTT
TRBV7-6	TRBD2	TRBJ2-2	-	CASTPRSGGSSNTGELFF	TGTGCCAGCACCCCGAGGTCGGGCGGGAGTTCTAACACCGGGGAGCTGTTTTTT
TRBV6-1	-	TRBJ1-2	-	CASSEGFGNYGYTF	TGTGCCAGCAGTGAAGGGTTCGGTAACTATGGCTACACCTTC
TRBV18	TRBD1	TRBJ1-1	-	CASSPAGQGGRTEAFF	TGTGCCAGCTCACCCGCGGGACAGGGAGGACGCACTGAAGCTTTCTTT
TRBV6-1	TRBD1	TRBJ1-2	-	CASSFQGADYGYTF	TGTGCCAGCAGTTTTCAGGGGGCTGACTATGGCTACACCTTC
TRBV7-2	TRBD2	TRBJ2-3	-	CASAAGGGTSTDTQYF	TGTGCCAGCGCCGCGGGGGGAGGTACTAGCACAGATACGCAGTATTTT